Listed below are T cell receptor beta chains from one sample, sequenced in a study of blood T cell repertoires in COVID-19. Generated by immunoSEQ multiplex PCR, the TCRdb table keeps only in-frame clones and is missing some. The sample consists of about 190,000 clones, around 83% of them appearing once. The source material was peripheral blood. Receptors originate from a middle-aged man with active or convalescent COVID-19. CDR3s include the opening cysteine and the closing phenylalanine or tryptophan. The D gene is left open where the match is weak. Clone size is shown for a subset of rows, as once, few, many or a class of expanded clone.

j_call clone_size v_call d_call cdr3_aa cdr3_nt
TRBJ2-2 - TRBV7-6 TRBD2 CASSPVAGAYTGELFF TGTGCCAGCAGCCCCGTAGCGGGAGCTTACACCGGGGAGCTGTTTTTT
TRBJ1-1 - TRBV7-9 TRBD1 CASSSYGTANTEAFF TGTGCCAGCAGCTCCTACGGGACAGCCAACACTGAAGCTTTCTTT
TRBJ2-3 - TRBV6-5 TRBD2 CASSLAGGRGTQYF TGTGCCAGCAGTTTAGCGGGAGGAAGGGGTACGCAGTATTTT
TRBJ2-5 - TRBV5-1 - CASSLGRRGIQETQYF TGCGCCAGCAGCTTGGGACGGCGAGGAATCCAAGAGACCCAGTACTTC
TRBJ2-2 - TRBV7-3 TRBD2 CASSLTSIAGNTGELFF TGTGCCAGCAGCTTAACATCCATAGCGGGGAACACCGGGGAGCTGTTTTTT
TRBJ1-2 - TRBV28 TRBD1 CASSIQGAHGYTF TGTGCCAGCAGTATCCAGGGGGCGCATGGCTACACCTTC
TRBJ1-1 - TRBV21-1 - CASSAGTEAFF TGTGCCAGCTCCGCGGGGACTGAAGCTTTCTTT
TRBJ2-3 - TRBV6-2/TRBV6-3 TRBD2 CASSPWTSGGFTDTQYF TGTGCCAGCAGCCCCTGGACTAGCGGGGGATTTACAGATACGCAGTATTTT
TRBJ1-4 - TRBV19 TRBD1 CASTKSGQVTVAGDEKLFF TGTGCCAGTACCAAATCGGGACAGGTAACCGTTGCTGGTGATGAAAAACTGTTTTTT
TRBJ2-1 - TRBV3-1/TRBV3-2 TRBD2 CASSQASPLAGAPNEQFF TGTGCCAGCAGCCAAGCCAGCCCACTAGCGGGAGCACCCAATGAGCAGTTCTTC
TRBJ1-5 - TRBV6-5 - CASRRQGNGNQPQHF TGTGCCAGCAGGCGCCAGGGAAACGGGAATCAGCCCCAGCATTTT
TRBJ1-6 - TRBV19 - CASRPDRINSPLHF TGTGCCAGTAGACCGGACAGAATTAATTCACCCCTCCACTTT
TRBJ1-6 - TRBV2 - CASSGESSYNSPLHF TGTGCCAGCAGTGGGGAGAGCTCCTATAATTCACCCCTCCACTTT
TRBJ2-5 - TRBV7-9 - CASSPRGSLTHSQETQYF TGTGCCAGCAGCCCGCGGGGCAGCCTTACCCATTCCCAAGAGACCCAGTACTTC
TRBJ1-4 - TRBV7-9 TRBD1 CASSPGTGEDEKLFF TGTGCCAGCAGCCCCGGGACAGGGGAGGATGAAAAACTGTTTTTT
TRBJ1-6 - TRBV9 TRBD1 CASSVEGQGSPLHF TGTGCCAGCAGCGTAGAGGGACAGGGCTCACCCCTCCACTTT
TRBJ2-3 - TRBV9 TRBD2 CASSFRLAGGADTQYF TGTGCCAGCAGCTTTCGACTAGCGGGAGGGGCAGATACGCAGTATTTT
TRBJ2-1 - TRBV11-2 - CASSSGRVSYNEQFF TGTGCCAGCAGCTCCGGCAGGGTTTCCTACAATGAGCAGTTCTTC
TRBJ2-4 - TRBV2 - CASGSEGDIQYF TGTGCCAGCGGCTCAGAGGGGGACATTCAGTACTTC
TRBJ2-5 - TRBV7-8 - CASSYRTKETQYF TGTGCCAGCAGCTACCGGACTAAAGAGACCCAGTACTTC
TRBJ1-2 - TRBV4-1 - CASSQDTTPGWYGYTF TGCGCCAGCAGCCAAGATACCACGCCGGGTTGGTATGGCTACACCTTC
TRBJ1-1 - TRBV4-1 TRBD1 CASSPQWGQVIAGTEAFF TGCGCCAGCAGCCCGCAATGGGGACAGGTAATCGCGGGGACTGAAGCTTTCTTT
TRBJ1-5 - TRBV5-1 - CASSLAGTVNQPQHF TGCGCCAGCAGCTTGGCCGGGACTGTCAATCAGCCCCAGCATTTT
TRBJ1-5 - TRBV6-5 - CASSFGTNQPQHF TGTGCCAGCAGTTTTGGGACTAATCAGCCCCAGCATTTT
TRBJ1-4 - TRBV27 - CASSFLGVGGKLFF TGTGCCAGCAGTTTCCTTGGGGTGGGGGGAAAACTGTTTTTT
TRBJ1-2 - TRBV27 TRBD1 CASNPTGGGYGYTF TGTGCCAGCAACCCGACAGGGGGCGGCTATGGCTACACCTTC
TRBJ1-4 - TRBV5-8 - CASSGGTSINEKLFF TGTGCCAGCAGCGGGGGGACGTCGATAAATGAAAAACTGTTTTTT
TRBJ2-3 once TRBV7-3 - CASKGGGTDTQYF TGTGCCAGCAAAGGCGGCGGCACAGATACGCAGTATTTT
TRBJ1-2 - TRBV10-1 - CASRASGGGYGYTF TGCGCCAGCAGAGCATCCGGCGGGGGCTATGGCTACACCTTC
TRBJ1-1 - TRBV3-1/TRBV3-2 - CASMSLANTEAFF TGTGCCAGCATGTCACTAGCGAACACTGAAGCTTTCTTT
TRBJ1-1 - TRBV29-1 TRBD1 CSVTGGSSNTEAFF TGCAGCGTTACAGGGGGGTCCTCGAACACTGAAGCTTTCTTT
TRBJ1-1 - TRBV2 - CASTRGGGNTEAFF TGTGCCAGCACGCGGGGGGGTGGGAACACTGAAGCTTTCTTT
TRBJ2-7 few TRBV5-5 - CASSLEVYRGGSYEQYF TGTGCCAGCAGCTTGGAGGTATACAGGGGGGGATCCTACGAGCAGTACTTC
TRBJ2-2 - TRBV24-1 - CATRGGGTTGELFF TGTGCCACACGGGGAGGGGGGACCACCGGGGAGCTGTTTTTT
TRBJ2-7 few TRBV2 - CASSEEQGGEQYF TGTGCCAGCAGTGAAGAGCAGGGGGGTGAGCAGTACTTC
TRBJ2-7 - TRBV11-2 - CASSLDLFGQGTHEQYF TGTGCCAGCAGCTTAGATCTATTTGGGCAGGGAACCCACGAGCAGTACTTC
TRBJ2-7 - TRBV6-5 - CASILAALTYEQYF TGTGCCAGCATTTTAGCGGCCTTGACCTACGAGCAGTACTTC
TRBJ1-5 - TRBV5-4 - CASSLDRSNQPQHF TGTGCCAGCAGCTTGGACAGAAGCAATCAGCCCCAGCATTTT
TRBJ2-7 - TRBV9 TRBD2 CASSLSGGAYEQYF TGTGCCAGCAGCCTGAGCGGGGGCGCCTACGAGCAGTACTTC
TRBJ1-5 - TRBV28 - CASSLGGAGGAQPQHF TGTGCCAGCAGTTTAGGGGGCGCCGGAGGCGCTCAGCCCCAGCATTTT
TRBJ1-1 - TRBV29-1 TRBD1 CSVGDRGWTEAFF TGCAGCGTCGGGGACAGGGGATGGACTGAAGCTTTCTTT
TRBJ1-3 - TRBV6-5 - CASRLGHFSGNTIYF TGTGCCAGCAGGCTAGGACACTTCTCTGGAAACACCATATATTTT
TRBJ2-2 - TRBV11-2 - CASSLNVGDPGELFF TGTGCCAGCAGCTTAAATGTCGGGGATCCCGGGGAGCTGTTTTTT
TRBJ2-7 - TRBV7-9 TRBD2 CASSRAGGPYEQYF TGTGCCAGCAGCCGGGCGGGAGGCCCCTACGAGCAGTACTTC
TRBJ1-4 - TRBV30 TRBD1 CACIPRDRGSEKLFF TGTGCCTGTATCCCCCGGGACAGGGGATCTGAAAAACTGTTTTTT
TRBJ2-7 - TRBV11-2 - CASGFSGVTQGEQYF TGTGCCAGCGGATTCTCAGGGGTAACCCAGGGGGAGCAGTACTTC
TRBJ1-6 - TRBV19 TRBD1 CASSTTGPNSPLHF TGTGCCAGTAGTACGACAGGGCCTAATTCACCCCTCCACTTT
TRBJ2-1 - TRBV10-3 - CAISRDTDNEQFF TGTGCCATCAGTCGGGACACTGACAATGAGCAGTTCTTC
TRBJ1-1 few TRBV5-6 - CASSLVRGGTEAFF TGTGCCAGCAGCTTGGTTCGGGGGGGTACTGAAGCTTTCTTT
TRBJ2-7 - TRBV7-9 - CASSLGYYEQYF TGTGCCAGCAGCTTAGGCTACTACGAGCAGTACTTC
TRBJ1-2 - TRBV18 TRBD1 CASSPTGQTIYGYTF TGTGCCAGCTCACCGACGGGACAGACGATATATGGCTACACCTTC
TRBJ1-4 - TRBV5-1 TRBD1 CASSFGTGGREKLFF TGCGCCAGCAGCTTCGGGACAGGGGGCAGAGAAAAACTGTTTTTT
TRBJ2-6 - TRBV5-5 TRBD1 CASSLGSGQGLSGANVLTF TGTGCCAGCAGCTTGGGTTCGGGACAGGGGCTCTCTGGGGCCAACGTCCTGACTTTC
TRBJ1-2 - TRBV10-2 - CASGSGQTGAF TGCGCCAGCGGGTCCGGACAAACCGGTGCCTTC
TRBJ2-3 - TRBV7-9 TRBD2 CASSSQREHTDTQYF TGTGCCAGCAGCAGTCAGCGGGAACACACAGATACGCAGTATTTT
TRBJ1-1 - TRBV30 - CARKGAMNTEAFF TGTGCCAGAAAGGGAGCCATGAACACTGAAGCTTTCTTT
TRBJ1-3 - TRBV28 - CASSAGLIYF TGTGCCAGCAGTGCCGGTCTCATATATTTT
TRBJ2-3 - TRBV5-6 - CASSLEQGGDTQYF TGTGCCAGCAGTTTGGAACAGGGAGGGGATACGCAGTATTTT
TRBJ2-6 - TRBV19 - CASSIVEAGANVLTF TGTGCCAGTAGTATAGTGGAGGCTGGGGCCAACGTCCTGACTTTC